Given below is one T cell receptor beta chain in context. TCRdb's copy holds only in-frame clones and misses some; the assay was immunoSEQ multiplex PCR. The table lists 40,000 to 50,000 clones, around 89% of them singletons, with roughly 4.8% in the top ten. The data belong to a study of blood T cell repertoires in COVID-19. Unmatched junction bases numbered 7, after V lost 8 bases and J lost 2 bases. CDR3 size: 15 residues. CDR1 is LNHDA, CDR2 SQIVND, per germline (reference sequence). This chain joins TRBV19 and TRBJ2-1, with TRBD2 matching 9 bases. Material: peripheral blood. The TCR was taken from a human donor in a cohort sampled during active COVID-19. This CDR3 is CASVAGELTYNEQFF. Here the CDR3 DNA reads TGTGCCAGTGTAGCGGGAGAACTAACCTACAATGAGCAGTTCTTC.